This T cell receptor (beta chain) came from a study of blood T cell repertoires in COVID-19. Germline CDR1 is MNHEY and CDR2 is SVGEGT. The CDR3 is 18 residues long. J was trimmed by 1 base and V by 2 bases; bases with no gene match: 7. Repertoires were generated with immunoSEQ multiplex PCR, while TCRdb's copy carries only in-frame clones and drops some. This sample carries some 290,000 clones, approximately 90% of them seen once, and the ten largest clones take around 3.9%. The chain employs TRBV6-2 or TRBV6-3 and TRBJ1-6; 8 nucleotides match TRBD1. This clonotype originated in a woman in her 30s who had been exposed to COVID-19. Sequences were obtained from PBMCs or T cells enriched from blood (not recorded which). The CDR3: CASSYPTGDISYNSPLHF. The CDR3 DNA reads TGTGCCAGCAGTTACCCGACAGGGGATATTTCCTATAATTCACCCCTCCACTTT.